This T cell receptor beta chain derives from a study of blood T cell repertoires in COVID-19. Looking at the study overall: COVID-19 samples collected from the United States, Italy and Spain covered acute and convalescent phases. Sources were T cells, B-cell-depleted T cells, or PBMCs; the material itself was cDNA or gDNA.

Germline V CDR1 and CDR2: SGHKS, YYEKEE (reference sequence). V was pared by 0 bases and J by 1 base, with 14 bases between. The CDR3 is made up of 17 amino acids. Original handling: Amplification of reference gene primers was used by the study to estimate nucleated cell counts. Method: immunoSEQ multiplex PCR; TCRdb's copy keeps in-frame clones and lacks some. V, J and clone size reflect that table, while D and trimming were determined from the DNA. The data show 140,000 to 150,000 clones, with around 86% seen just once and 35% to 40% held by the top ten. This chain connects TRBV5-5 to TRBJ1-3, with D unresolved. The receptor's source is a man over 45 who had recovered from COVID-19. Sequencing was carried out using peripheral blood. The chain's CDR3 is CASSLAGRGSSGNTIYF. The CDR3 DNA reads TGTGCCAGCAGCTTGGCCGGTCGGGGATCTTCTGGAAACACCATATATTTT.